Presented here are 20 T cell receptor beta chains from one specimen sequenced in a study of PD-1 blockade in classical Hodgkin lymphoma. Documented time point: cycle 4 day 1 (C4D1), after less than 7 weeks of nivolumab. With no exception, relapse followed autologous stem cell transplantation in all patients, and brentuximab vedotin exposure varied. Magnetic negative selection was used to purify CD4+ T cells from PBMCs that had been thawed. Sequencing used immunoSEQ multiplex PCR; TCRdb keeps in-frame clones, though not all of them. The sample contains more than 25,000 clones, 70% to 90% of which appear only once. The input for sequencing was CD4+ T cells from blood, taken before the fourth cycle of nivolumab. All receptors derive from a human donor with classical Hodgkin lymphoma.

V is TRBV9 and J is TRBJ1-2; D unresolved. Per germline, CDR1 SGDLS and CDR2 YYNGEE. The CDR3 has 8 residues. Between the trimmed V and J ends, which lost 2 bases and 13 bases, there was a span of 3 bases. The CDR3 reads CASSVTTF. In DNA, the CDR3 is TGTGCCAGCAGCGTTACCACCTTC.

V is TRBV14 and J is TRBJ1-5; D is uncertain. Germline V gene data show CDR1 as SGHDN and CDR2 as FVKESK. The V gene lost 5 bases and the J gene lost 4 bases, with 9 bases spanning the gap. CDR3 length equals 13 residues. As DNA, the CDR3 is TGTGCCAGCAGCGAGAATTATAATCAGCCCCAGCATTTT. Protein product: CASSENYNQPQHF.

The CDR3 loop is CATRDTNTGELFF. DNA of the CDR3: TGTGCCACCCGGGACACGAACACCGGGGAGCTGTTTTTT. The V and J genes are TRBV6-5 and TRBJ2-2, with D possibly matching TRBD1 (6 bases). The CDR3 runs 13 residues. V lost 10 bases and J 0 bases, leaving 9 bases between the germline ends. Germline V gives CDR1 MNHEY, CDR2 SVGAGI.

The V call is TRBV7-2, the J call TRBJ1-6; weak D call: TRBD1 (5 bases). CDR3 length: 15 amino acids. Germline V gene sequence: CDR1 SGHTA, CDR2 FQGNSA. Trimming took off 3 bases at V and 6 bases at J, with 12 bases between the two ends. The CDR3 DNA follows: TGTGCCAGCAGCTTGGGACGGCGGCTTAATTCACCCCTCCACTTT. Translated: CASSLGRRLNSPLHF.

The V and J genes are TRBV28 and TRBJ1-2; 8 positions agree with TRBD1. Trimming cost V 5 bases and J 4 bases; bases outside gene matches: 6. The germline CDR1 and CDR2 sequences are MDHEN and SYDVKM. CDR3 length: 14 amino acids. The CDR3 DNA follows: TGTGCCAGCAGTCCAGGACAGGGCACCTATGGCTACACCTTC. Translation gives CASSPGQGTYGYTF.

The V and J genes are TRBV6-5 and TRBJ1-2; D not certain. This CDR3 has 12 amino acids. Trimming took 2 bases from V and 6 from J, leaving 7 bases between them. Germline CDR1 and CDR2: MNHEY and SVGAGI. CDR3 sequence reads: CASSYGRDGYTF. The CDR3 nucleotides are TGTGCCAGCAGTTACGGCAGAGATGGCTACACCTTC.

This chain connects TRBV7-9 to TRBJ2-5; TRBD2 agrees at 7 bases. CDR3 length: 15 residues. Germline lookup yields CDR1 SEHNR and CDR2 FQNEAQ (reference sequence). Trimming at V came to 3 bases and at J to 4 bases, leaving 8 bases not matched to a gene. Here the CDR3 reads CASSFNAGGRETQYF. Here the CDR3 DNA reads TGTGCCAGCAGCTTTAATGCCGGGGGGAGAGAGACCCAGTACTTC.

This sequence joins TRBV28 and TRBJ1-5; the D is unclear. CDR1 is MDHEN, CDR2 SYDVKM, per germline. Trimming removed 2 bases from V and 9 bases from J, with 14 bases in between. The CDR3 runs to 14 residues. This chain's CDR3 is CASSLPDGFGPQHF. The CDR3 nucleotides read TGTGCCAGCAGTTTACCGGACGGCTTCGGGCCCCAGCATTTT.

This rearrangement joins TRBV5-4 to TRBJ2-7, with unresolved D. There are 14 residues in the CDR3. Germline values: CDR1 SGHNT, CDR2 YYREEE (reference sequence). The germline V and J ends were trimmed by 4 bases and 0 bases, with 11 bases remaining between them. The CDR3 sequence is CASSQVTDSYEQYF. DNA for the CDR3: TGTGCCAGCAGCCAGGTCACAGACTCCTACGAGCAGTACTTC.

V gene TRBV5-1 combines with J gene TRBJ1-1; D gene uncertain. The CDR3 contains 13 residues. The V end lost 4 bases, the J end lost 2 bases, and 9 bases lay between the germline ends. CDR1 is SGHRS and CDR2 is YFSETQ in the germline V gene. The chain's CDR3 is CASSSGENTEAFF. The CDR3 DNA sequence: TGCGCCAGCAGCAGCGGTGAAAACACTGAAGCTTTCTTT.

This chain links TRBV30 with TRBJ2-1; TRBD1 or TRBD2 may be the D gene (5 bases each). The CDR3 is 13 residues long. V gave up 2 bases and J gave up 9 bases, with 14 bases separating them. CDR1 GTSNPN and CDR2 SVGIG come from the germline V gene (reference sequence). CDR3 DNA: TGTGCCTGGAGTTCTCGGGGCGCGGGTGAGCAGTTCTTC. Translating gives CAWSSRGAGEQFF.

The chain has TRBV6-5 and TRBJ2-1, with a possible D match to TRBD2 (5 bases). The germline V and J ends were trimmed by 0 bases and 10 bases, with 19 bases remaining between them. The CDR3 loop spans 16 amino acids. Germline CDR1 reads MNHEY; CDR2 reads SVGAGI. The CDR3: CASSYSGPASRGEQFF. The CDR3, as DNA: TGTGCCAGCAGTTACTCAGGGCCCGCCTCACGGGGAGAGCAGTTCTTC.

This sequence joins TRBV5-4 and TRBJ2-3; TRBD1 agrees at 8 bases. V trimming: 4 bases; J trimming: 1 base; junction bases outside the gene matches: 8. This CDR3 is 16 amino acids long. Germline-derived CDR1 and CDR2 are SGHNT and YYREEE (reference sequence). CDR3 sequence: CASSLFPDRGTDTQYF. The CDR3 DNA sequence: TGTGCCAGCAGCCTCTTCCCGGACAGGGGCACAGATACGCAGTATTTT.

This clone was seen more than once but under ten times. This chain connects TRBV5-4 to TRBJ1-4, with 9 bases matching TRBD1. The CDR3 has 15 amino acids. Germline lookup yields CDR1 SGHNT and CDR2 YYREEE (reference sequence). The V and J ends lost 5 bases and 9 bases, in that order; junction bases with no gene match: 11. The CDR3 region is CASSFDSGQGKKLFF. CDR3 sequence (DNA): TGTGCCAGCAGTTTTGACTCGGGACAGGGAAAAAAACTGTTTTTT.

The genes are TRBV9 and TRBJ2-1, with TRBD2 matching 9 bases. This CDR3 has 14 residues. Germline CDR1 SGDLS, CDR2 YYNGEE. V lost 2 bases to trimming and J lost 9 bases; unmatched junction nucleotides: 6. The CDR3 bases are TGTGCCAGCAGCGTCGGCGGTAGCGGGGGTGAGCAGTTCTTC. Its protein product is CASSVGGSGGEQFF.

This rearrangement joins TRBV18 to TRBJ2-3; D tentatively fits TRBD1 or TRBD2 (5 bases each). With 2 bases removed from V and 0 bases from J, the gap between germline ends came to 9 bases. Germline V gene data show CDR1 as KGHSH and CDR2 as LQKENI. The CDR3 extends over 15 amino acids. The CDR3 sequence is CASSPNGASTDTQYF. CDR3 bases: TGTGCCAGCTCACCAAACGGGGCTAGCACAGATACGCAGTATTTT.

The chain uses TRBV11-2 and TRBJ1-2, with 8 bases fitting TRBD1. The CDR3 is 11 residues long. V gave up 10 bases and J gave up 8 bases; unmatched junction bases: 6. Germline lookup yields CDR1 SGHAT and CDR2 FQNNGV. CDR3 sequence (DNA): TGTGCCATCCCGACAGGGGTGGGCTACACCTTC. It codes for CAIPTGVGYTF.

The V gene is TRBV28, the J gene TRBJ2-6; D remains ambiguous. The germline gives CDR1 MDHEN, CDR2 SYDVKM. CDR3 length equals 15 residues. V lost 2 bases to trimming and J lost 0 bases, with 5 bases between them. The CDR3: CASSLGASGANVLTF. CDR3 sequence (DNA): TGTGCCAGCAGTTTAGGAGCCTCTGGGGCCAACGTCCTGACTTTC. Complete variable domain (other parts from reference TRBV28 and TRBJ2-6): DVKVTQSSRYLVKRTGEKVFLECVQDMDHENMFWYRQDPGLGLRLIYFSYDVKMKEKGDIPEGYSVSREKKERFSLILESASTNQTSMYLCASSLGASGANVLTFGAGSRLTVL.

The V and J genes are TRBV30 and TRBJ2-1; 8 positions agree with TRBD2. The CDR3 has 14 residues. Per germline, CDR1 GTSNPN and CDR2 SVGIG (reference sequence). Germline trimming cut 5 bases from V and 6 bases from J; bases unmatched to any gene: 9. The CDR3 spells CAWSTGGPGNEQFF. CDR3 nucleotides: TGTGCCTGGTCAACGGGGGGGCCGGGCAATGAGCAGTTCTTC.

V and J are TRBV5-1 and TRBJ1-5, with D perhaps TRBD1 (5 bases). Germline V gene lookup returns CDR1 SGHRS and CDR2 YFSETQ. This CDR3 region has 14 residues. The ends were cut back, 4 bases at V and 7 bases at J, with 15 bases in the middle. For the CDR3, the DNA is TGCGCCAGCAGCCTGGGGGGAATCAGGCAGCCCCAGCATTTT. Protein sequence: CASSLGGIRQPQHF.